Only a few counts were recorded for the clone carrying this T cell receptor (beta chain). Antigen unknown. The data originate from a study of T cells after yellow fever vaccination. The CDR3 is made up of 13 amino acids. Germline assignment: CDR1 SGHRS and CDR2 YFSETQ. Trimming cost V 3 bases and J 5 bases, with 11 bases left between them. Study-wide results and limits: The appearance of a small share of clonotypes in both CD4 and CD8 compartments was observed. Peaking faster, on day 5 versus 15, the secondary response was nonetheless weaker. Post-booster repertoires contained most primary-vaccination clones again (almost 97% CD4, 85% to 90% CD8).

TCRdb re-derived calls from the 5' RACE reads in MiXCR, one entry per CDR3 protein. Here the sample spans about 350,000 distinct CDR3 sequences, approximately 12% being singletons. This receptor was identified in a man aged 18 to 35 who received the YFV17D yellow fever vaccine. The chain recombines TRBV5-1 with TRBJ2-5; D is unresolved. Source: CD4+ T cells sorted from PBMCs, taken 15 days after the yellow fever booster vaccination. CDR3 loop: CASSYAVPETQYF. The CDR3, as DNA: TGCGCCAGCAGCTACGCAGTTCCGGAGACCCAGTACTTC.